What follows are 26 T cell receptor beta chains derived from one specimen sequenced in a study of blood T cell repertoires in COVID-19. This table comes from immunoSEQ multiplex PCR, and its TCRdb copy is limited to in-frame clones, with some not included. Found here are about 100,000 clones, 70% to 80% of them singletons; the top ten hold 31%. The material sequenced was peripheral blood. The receptors here all came from an older man with active or convalescent COVID-19.

The V and J genes are TRBV5-5 and TRBJ2-1; D is possibly TRBD1 (5 bases). The ends were cut back, 0 bases at V and 7 bases at J, with 11 bases in the middle. CDR3 length: 14 residues. CDR1 is SGHKS and CDR2 is YYEKEE in the germline V gene (reference sequence). The CDR3 DNA is TGTGCCAGCAGCTTGGAGGGGTTAGGGAATGAGCAGTTCTTC. Protein sequence: CASSLEGLGNEQFF.

The rearrangement links TRBV24-1 to TRBJ1-2; D possibly corresponds to TRBD1 (5 bases). The CDR3 extends over 15 amino acids. The germline V gene has CDR1 KGHDR and CDR2 SFDVKD. V gave up 4 bases and J gave up 6 bases, with 17 bases separating them. The CDR3 loop is CATSDPGLRGDGYTF. Here the CDR3 DNA reads TGTGCCACCAGTGACCCGGGACTTCGCGGGGATGGCTACACCTTC.

This clone was detected ten times or more. The rearrangement joins TRBV19 to TRBJ2-1; TRBD1 matches at 7 bases. Unmatched junction bases numbered 17, after V lost 10 bases and J lost 2 bases. Looked up from germline, CDR1 is LNHDA and CDR2 is SQIVND (reference sequence). The CDR3 consists of 17 residues. DNA for the CDR3: TGTGCCACTAAAGGGGCCCTAGGACAGGATCCCTACAATGAGCAGTTCTTC. This gives the protein CATKGALGQDPYNEQFF.

The genes are TRBV6-5 and TRBJ1-5; maybe TRBD1 (6 bases). Germline V lookup: CDR1 MNHEY, CDR2 SVGAGI. The germline V and J ends were trimmed by 8 bases and 2 bases, with 16 bases remaining between them. There are 15 residues in the CDR3. The CDR3 spells CASGRGAQGNQPQHF. The CDR3 DNA reads TGTGCCAGCGGGAGGGGGGCCCAGGGCAATCAGCCCCAGCATTTT.

The chain links TRBV9 to TRBJ1-5, with 8 positions matching TRBD1. CDR3 size: 15 residues. CDR1 is SGDLS and CDR2 is YYNGEE in the germline V gene. With 2 bases clipped from V and 1 base from J, the junction kept 2 bases outside the gene matches. CDR3 sequence reads: CASSVTGGSNQPQHF. CDR3 coding DNA: TGTGCCAGCAGCGTCACAGGGGGAAGCAATCAGCCCCAGCATTTT.

This clone appeared a single time. The rearrangement links TRBV6-5 to TRBJ1-1; D perhaps matches TRBD1 (6 bases). V dropped 6 bases and J dropped 9 bases, with 17 bases sitting between them. The CDR3 has 13 amino acids. Germline loops: CDR1 MNHEY, CDR2 SVGAGI. The CDR3 spells CASREQSDSKAFF. The CDR3 DNA follows: TGTGCCAGCAGGGAGCAGTCGGACAGTAAAGCTTTCTTT.

This rearrangement joins TRBV28 to TRBJ1-4; 7 bases agree with TRBD1. The CDR3 covers 19 residues. From germline, CDR1 is MDHEN and CDR2 SYDVKM. Trimming cost V 0 bases and J 4 bases; bases outside gene matches: 14. The CDR3 DNA is TGTGCCAGCAGTTTATGGGCGGGAAGAAGGGGGCATGATAATGAAAAACTGTTTTTT. Amino acid sequence: CASSLWAGRRGHDNEKLFF.

This clone was counted between two and nine times. The chain links TRBV3-1 (or the pseudogene TRBV3-2) to TRBJ2-3, with a tentative D call TRBD2 (5 bases). V lost 2 bases and J 7 bases, leaving 13 bases between the germline ends. The germline CDR1 and CDR2 sequences are LGHDT and YNNKEL (reference sequence). The CDR3 sequence is 14 residues long. Here the CDR3 reads CASSQRGSRNTQYF. The CDR3 DNA follows: TGTGCCAGCAGCCAACGAGGGAGCCGTAATACGCAGTATTTT.

The chain employs TRBV24-1 and TRBJ1-5, with 9 positions matching TRBD1. There are 14 residues in the CDR3. With 4 bases clipped from V and 6 bases from J, the junction kept 3 bases outside the gene matches. Per the germline V gene, CDR1 is KGHDR and CDR2 is SFDVKD. The CDR3 DNA reads as TGTGCCACCAGTGAGGGGGGACAGGGTCAGCCCCAGCATTTT. It specifies CATSEGGQGQPQHF.

The chain carries TRBV6-5 and TRBJ1-2; TRBD1 matches at 7 bases. This CDR3 contains 15 residues. V shed 6 bases and J 4 bases; nucleotides not matched to a gene: 11. Germline CDR1 MNHEY, CDR2 SVGAGI. This chain's CDR3 is CASRPDRVPTYGYTF. The DNA of the CDR3 is TGTGCCAGCAGACCCGACAGGGTTCCGACCTATGGCTACACCTTC.

The chain uses TRBV3-1 (or the pseudogene TRBV3-2) and TRBJ2-3; the match to TRBD1 covers 7 bases. Germline assignment: CDR1 LGHDT and CDR2 YNNKEL (reference sequence). Germline trimming cut 3 bases from V and 5 bases from J; bases unmatched to any gene: 11. This CDR3 region has 16 residues. As DNA, the CDR3 is TGTGCCAGCAGCCACCTAGACAGGGCCGGGGTAGATACGCAGTATTTT. Its translation is CASSHLDRAGVDTQYF.

This chain joins TRBV2 and TRBJ2-1; TRBD2 is a possible D gene (5 bases). Germline CDR1 SNHLY, CDR2 FYNNEI. V shed 5 bases and J shed 8 bases, with 25 bases lying between them. CDR3 length: 17 residues. CDR3 sequence: CASSHSREAVGFDEQFF. DNA for the CDR3: TGTGCCAGCAGTCATTCGCGCGAAGCGGTGGGATTCGATGAGCAGTTCTTC.

The chain links TRBV24-1 to TRBJ1-2; D is uncertain. The germline CDR1 and CDR2 sequences are KGHDR and SFDVKD. Trimming pared 4 bases from V and 8 bases from J, leaving 16 bases between. This CDR3 is built from 14 residues. The CDR3 is CATSDNPAAEGYTF. The DNA of the CDR3 is TGTGCCACCAGTGACAACCCGGCGGCAGAAGGCTACACCTTC.

V usage is TRBV28 and J usage is TRBJ2-7; no firm D call. Trimming left V 5 bases short and J 3 bases short, with 11 bases between. The CDR3 has 13 amino acids. The germline gives CDR1 MDHEN, CDR2 SYDVKM. CDR3 sequence (DNA): TGTGCCAGCAGTCCCCCGGTATTCTACGAGCAGTACTTC. It yields the protein CASSPPVFYEQYF.

Ten or more counts support this clone. The chain uses TRBV5-4 and TRBJ2-2; 9 positions agree with TRBD2. Trimming removed 7 bases from V and 3 bases from J; junction bases left unmatched: 7. This CDR3 has 15 amino acids. CDR1 is SGHNT and CDR2 is YYREEE in the germline V gene (reference sequence). The CDR3 nucleotides are TGTGCCAGCTCCCGAGCGGGGGGTGACACCGGGGAGCTGTTTTTT. This sequence encodes CASSRAGGDTGELFF.

The gene calls are TRBV11-1 and TRBJ2-6; D is undetermined. This CDR3 contains 16 residues. Germline V gene lookup returns CDR1 SGHAT and CDR2 FQDESV (reference sequence). V dropped 6 bases and J dropped 2 bases, with 14 bases sitting between them. The CDR3 region is CASSLQTPTGANVLTF. The CDR3 DNA is TGTGCCAGCAGTTTACAAACTCCCACTGGGGCCAACGTCCTGACTTTC.

V usage is TRBV18 and J usage is TRBJ2-7; D might be TRBD2 (6 bases). Deletions cut 2 bases from V and 4 bases from J, with 21 bases between. The CDR3 is 17 residues long. Germline V lookup: CDR1 KGHSH, CDR2 LQKENI. This CDR3 is CASSPTPIAVDFYEQYF. DNA for the CDR3: TGTGCCAGCTCACCAACCCCCATAGCGGTGGATTTTTACGAGCAGTACTTC.

The chain recombines TRBV19 with TRBJ2-4, with 15 bases identical to TRBD2. V was pared by 5 bases and J by 7 bases, with 6 bases of the junction left unmatched. This CDR3 spans 16 amino acids. Germline CDR1 LNHDA, CDR2 SQIVND (reference sequence). CDR3 in DNA: TGTGCCAGTAGTCCCCCCGGGACTAGCGGGAGGAACATTCAGTACTTC. Protein product: CASSPPGTSGRNIQYF.

The V call is TRBV5-1, the J call TRBJ2-5; 7 nucleotides align to TRBD2. This CDR3 has 15 amino acids. CDR1 and CDR2 from the germline V gene are SGHRS and YFSETQ. After removal of 2 bases from V and 7 bases from J, the junction contained 11 bases not matched to a gene. CDR3 in amino acids: CASSLNSAGVGTQYF. The CDR3 DNA is TGCGCCAGCAGCTTAAATTCTGCGGGGGTGGGGACCCAGTACTTC.

This clone was detected once. V usage is TRBV28 and J usage is TRBJ1-2, with unresolved D. The CDR3 runs 13 residues. Trimming shortened V by 8 bases and J by 0 bases, and 10 bases separated the two germline ends. Germline CDR1 and CDR2: MDHEN and SYDVKM. CDR3: CASYNFANYGYTF. CDR3 coding DNA: TGTGCCAGCTACAATTTTGCTAACTATGGCTACACCTTC.

This clone was detected once. This chain joins TRBV4-2 and TRBJ1-6; D gene uncertain. The CDR3 loop spans 17 amino acids. V was clipped by 6 bases and J by 4 bases, with 19 bases between them. CDR1 and CDR2 from the germline V gene are LGHNA and YNFKEQ. For the CDR3, the DNA is TGTGCCAGCAGTCAAACGCTCCCGCCGGGGTATAATTCACCCCTCCACTTT. Amino acids: CASSQTLPPGYNSPLHF.

V and J are TRBV5-1 and TRBJ2-7, with D possibly TRBD1 on 6 matching bases. V shed 3 bases and J shed 2 bases, with 12 bases lying between them. CDR3 length: 14 residues. Germline assignment: CDR1 SGHRS and CDR2 YFSETQ. The CDR3 region has the DNA TGCGCCAGCAGCTGGGCCGGGACAACCTACGAGCAGTACTTC. It specifies CASSWAGTTYEQYF.

The chain uses TRBV5-4 and TRBJ2-2, with 10 bases that match TRBD2. The length of the CDR3 is 16 residues. Germline loops: CDR1 SGHNT, CDR2 YYREEE (reference sequence). The V segment lost 3 bases and the J segment 0 bases; nucleotides outside the gene matches: 2. CDR3 sequence reads: CASSSTSGANTGELFF. For the CDR3, the DNA is TGTGCCAGCAGCTCTACTAGCGGGGCGAACACCGGGGAGCTGTTTTTT.

V and J are TRBV10-3 and TRBJ2-7; D perhaps matches TRBD2 (6 bases). The V end was cut by 6 bases, the J end by 3 bases, with 15 bases between. The CDR3 covers 14 residues. Germline V gene sequence: CDR1 ENHRY, CDR2 SYGVKD. The CDR3 nucleotides are TGTGCCATCAGCCTGGGGCAGGGAGGCTACGAGCAGTACTTC. Amino acid sequence: CAISLGQGGYEQYF.

The chain has TRBV7-2 and TRBJ2-3; weak D call: TRBD1 (6 bases). Trimming took off 5 bases at V and 2 bases at J, with 20 bases between the two ends. The length of the CDR3 is 17 residues. The germline CDR1 and CDR2 sequences are SGHTA and FQGNSA. The DNA for the CDR3 is TGTGCCAGCAGCCCCCTGGGGGCAGGGGCCAACACAGATACGCAGTATTTT. This sequence encodes CASSPLGAGANTDTQYF.

The gene calls are TRBV3-1 (or the pseudogene TRBV3-2) and TRBJ1-1; unclear D gene. V lost 8 bases and J lost 2, with 12 bases in between. This CDR3 spans 13 amino acids. Per the germline V gene, CDR1 is LGHDT and CDR2 is YNNKEL (reference sequence). The CDR3 region has the DNA TGTGCCAGCGGAGGGCAGGCTAACACTGAAGCTTTCTTT. It specifies CASGGQANTEAFF.